The following is a TCR beta chain sequence with its context. Its antigen is undetermined. The source of the sample is a study of T cell repertoires in ileal Crohn's disease. Study-level information: Operated complications were stricturing disease (roughly 60%) and penetrating disease (roughly 39%). About half of patients got postoperative therapy: some 11 thiopurines, approximately 17 anti-TNF. Study-level findings and limits: High-frequency clones were more common in sorted CD8 than CD4 cells.

The CDR3 is 15 amino acids. The V gene end was trimmed by 5 bases and the J gene end by 3 bases; junction bases not matched to a gene: 9. Germline CDR1 SGHNT, CDR2 YYREEE (reference sequence). Each sample's TCRB immunosequencing used roughly 500 nanograms of biopsy DNA. Only in-frame clones appear in the TCRdb table, and some are missing; sequencing was by immunoSEQ multiplex PCR. The table includes 3,500 to 4,500 clones, approximately 65% detected once. The receptor was isolated from an adult with Crohn's disease. What was sequenced was ileal tissue. The V and J genes are TRBV5-4 and TRBJ2-5; TRBD1 matches 8 bases. The CDR3 bases are TGTGCCAGCAGGGAAATCGACAGGGGTAAAGAGACCCAGTACTTC. Protein product: CASREIDRGKETQYF.